A selection of T cell receptor beta chains follows, all from one sample in a study of blood T cell repertoires in COVID-19. TCRdb keeps only in-frame clones here, not all; method: immunoSEQ multiplex PCR. The sample lists around 200,000 clones, 88% occurring once. Sequenced input: PBMCs or T cells enriched from blood (not recorded which). The receptors come from a woman aged 25 to 39 who had recovered from COVID-19. The CDR3 runs from the conserved cysteine through the conserved F or W. A D gene is named only where the DNA matches it firmly. Clone size is stated in some rows and not others, as once, few, many or a class when expanded.

TRBV3-1/TRBV3-2,-,16,TRBJ1-6,-,CASSPPQGGGNSPLHF,TGTGCCAGCAGCCCACCCCAGGGAGGAGGTAATTCACCCCTCCACTTT
TRBV3-1/TRBV3-2,TRBD2,14,TRBJ2-3,-,CASSGTSGELAQYF,TGTGCCAGCAGCGGGACTAGCGGGGAGTTGGCGCAGTATTTT
TRBV5-1,-,14,TRBJ1-2,few,CASSLSRWRGGYTF,TGCGCCAGCAGCTTAAGTCGGTGGAGAGGTGGCTACACCTTC
TRBV7-2,TRBD2,14,TRBJ2-3,-,CASSSTSGTDTQYF,TGTGCCAGCAGCTCGACTAGCGGCACAGATACGCAGTATTTT
TRBV6-2/TRBV6-3,TRBD2,16,TRBJ2-5,-,CASSYAKRGVQETQYF,TGTGCCAGCAGTTACGCAAAGCGGGGGGTGCAAGAGACCCAGTACTTC
TRBV27,-,15,TRBJ1-2,-,CASSLGGTDYDGYTF,TGTGCCAGCAGTTTAGGTGGGACGGACTATGATGGCTACACCTTC
TRBV19,TRBD2,12,TRBJ2-7,once,CASRGGLNEQYF,TGTGCCAGTAGGGGGGGGTTGAACGAGCAGTACTTC
TRBV23-1,-,15,TRBJ1-5,once,CASNYSRWGNQPQHF,TGCGCCAGCAATTATAGCCGCTGGGGCAATCAGCCCCAGCATTTT
TRBV12-3/TRBV12-4,TRBD1,13,TRBJ1-4,-,CASTDRGNEKLFF,TGTGCCAGCACGGACAGGGGTAATGAAAAACTGTTTTTT
TRBV13,TRBD1,15,TRBJ1-4,-,CASSLRTGVNEKLFF,TGTGCCAGCAGCTTAAGAACAGGGGTTAATGAAAAACTGTTTTTT
TRBV4-3,-,13,TRBJ2-5,-,CASSQVQQETQYF,TGCGCCAGCAGCCAAGTTCAACAAGAGACCCAGTACTTC
TRBV27,TRBD1,16,TRBJ1-2,-,CASSHRDRGRVGGYTF,TGTGCCAGCAGCCACAGGGACAGGGGGCGTGTGGGTGGCTACACCTTC
TRBV7-9,-,16,TRBJ1-1,-,CASSHTLQGMNTEAFF,TGTGCCAGCAGCCATACCCTGCAGGGAATGAACACTGAAGCTTTCTTT
TRBV9,-,15,TRBJ1-1,-,CASSPQSTGLLVAFF,TGTGCCAGCAGCCCTCAATCGACCGGGTTGTTGGTAGCTTTCTTT
TRBV11-2,TRBD1,16,TRBJ2-3,-,CASSWPGEGAGDTQYF,TGTGCCAGCAGCTGGCCTGGCGAGGGGGCTGGAGATACGCAGTATTTT
TRBV9,TRBD2,14,TRBJ2-3,-,CASSPRGGTDTQYF,TGTGCCAGCAGCCCGCGGGGGGGCACAGATACGCAGTATTTT
TRBV14,TRBD1,17,TRBJ1-1,few,CASSSRTGFSPNTEAFF,TGTGCCAGCAGCTCCAGGACAGGCTTTAGTCCGAACACTGAAGCTTTCTTT
TRBV3-1/TRBV3-2,-,14,TRBJ1-1,few,CASSQGRTNTEAFF,TGTGCCAGCAGCCAAGGTCGGACTAACACTGAAGCTTTCTTT
TRBV7-2,TRBD2,13,TRBJ2-5,-,CASSSGLAETQYF,TGTGCCAGCAGCTCAGGACTAGCGGAGACCCAGTACTTC
TRBV7-2,TRBD1,15,TRBJ1-6,-,CASSLGTGRNSPLHF,TGTGCCAGCAGCTTGGGGACAGGGCGCAATTCACCCCTCCACTTT
TRBV14,-,18,TRBJ2-2,-,CASSQFSGRTEGTGELFF,TGTGCCAGCAGCCAATTCTCGGGACGGACAGAGGGCACCGGGGAGCTGTTTTTT
TRBV4-3,-,12,TRBJ1-6,-,CASSPRDSPLHF,TGCGCCAGCAGCCCCCGGGATTCACCCCTCCACTTT
TRBV6-2/TRBV6-3,TRBD2,15,TRBJ2-1,-,CASSYAGTSLNEQFF,TGTGCCAGCAGTTACGCCGGGACTAGCTTGAATGAGCAGTTCTTC
TRBV5-1,-,15,TRBJ1-2,few,CASSLSGVGVYGYTF,TGCGCCAGCAGCTTGTCGGGGGTCGGGGTCTATGGCTACACCTTC
TRBV6-5,TRBD2,14,TRBJ2-3,once,CASRPAGGPDTQYF,TGTGCCAGCAGACCAGCGGGGGGGCCAGATACGCAGTATTTT
TRBV4-2,TRBD2,16,TRBJ2-1,-,CASSQEVAGGGNEQFF,TGTGCCAGCAGCCAAGAGGTAGCGGGGGGCGGTAATGAGCAGTTCTTC
TRBV27,-,14,TRBJ2-7,once,CASSLYWGRYEQYF,TGTGCCAGCAGTTTATACTGGGGGCGGTACGAGCAGTACTTC
TRBV7-7,TRBD2,15,TRBJ2-7,once,CASSPGTSGYYEQYF,TGTGCTAGCAGCCCCGGGACTAGCGGGTACTACGAGCAGTACTTC
TRBV28,TRBD1,19,TRBJ2-6,-,CASRTGRDRDKSGANVLTF,TGTGCCAGCAGAACCGGCCGGGACAGGGATAAATCTGGGGCCAACGTCCTGACTTTC
TRBV2,-,13,TRBJ2-5,-,CASGYLQTGTQYF,TGTGCCAGCGGTTACCTCCAAACGGGGACCCAGTACTTC
TRBV21-1,-,15,TRBJ2-1,-,CASSNTGTSPNEQFF,TGTGCCAGCAGCAACACCGGGACTAGCCCTAATGAGCAGTTCTTC
TRBV4-3,-,14,TRBJ2-7,few,CASSLRQDSYEQYF,TGCGCCAGCAGCCTCAGACAGGATTCCTACGAGCAGTACTTC
TRBV7-3,TRBD1,14,TRBJ2-1,-,CASSPGQQYNEQFF,TGTGCCAGCAGCCCGGGACAGCAATACAATGAGCAGTTCTTC
TRBV11-2,TRBD2,17,TRBJ2-3,-,CASSLNPASGGAGTQYF,TGTGCCAGCAGCTTAAATCCGGCTAGCGGGGGGGCCGGTACGCAGTATTTT
TRBV4-1,-,14,TRBJ1-4,few,CASSQVRDKEKLFF,TGCGCCAGCAGCCAAGTCCGGGACAAGGAAAAACTGTTTTTT
TRBV27,TRBD2,14,TRBJ2-7,-,CASSLAGDDYEQYF,TGTGCCAGCAGTTTAGCGGGAGATGACTACGAGCAGTACTTC
TRBV10-3,-,15,TRBJ2-7,once,CAISESLSKHREQYF,TGTGCCATCAGTGAGTCGCTTAGCAAGCACCGCGAGCAGTACTTC
TRBV11-3,-,14,TRBJ2-2,-,CASTPSGNTGELFF,TGTGCCAGCACCCCGAGCGGGAACACCGGGGAGCTGTTTTTT
TRBV12-3/TRBV12-4,-,13,TRBJ2-5,once,CASSLDRSSAQYF,TGTGCCAGCAGTCTTGACAGGTCCTCGGCCCAGTACTTC
TRBV19,-,18,TRBJ1-5,-,CASSGQMAGRYSNQPQHF,TGTGCCAGTAGTGGGCAAATGGCCGGGAGATATAGCAATCAGCCCCAGCATTTT
TRBV27,TRBD1,14,TRBJ2-2,-,CASSSTGWTGELFF,TGTGCCAGCAGTTCGACAGGGTGGACCGGGGAGCTGTTTTTT
TRBV10-1,TRBD2,13,TRBJ2-1,-,CASSDGGGDEQFF,TGCGCCAGCAGTGATGGGGGGGGTGATGAGCAGTTCTTC